This T cell receptor beta chain was observed in a study of blood T cell repertoires in COVID-19. Only in-frame clones appear in the TCRdb table, and some are missing; sequencing was by immunoSEQ multiplex PCR. This sample has 65,000 to 90,000 clones, with roughly 84% found just once. The CDR3 is made up of 15 amino acids. CDR1 is SEHNR and CDR2 is FQNEAQ in the germline V gene (reference sequence). Trimming shortened V by 0 bases and J by 8 bases, and 14 bases separated the two germline ends. The sample taken for sequencing was peripheral blood. This chain uses TRBV7-9 with TRBJ2-1; D perhaps matches TRBD2 (5 bases). This TCR was sampled from a woman younger than 30 with acute or convalescent COVID-19. In DNA, the CDR3 is TGTGCCAGCAGCTTAGCGCGGGTTAGTGTCGATGAGCAGTTCTTC. Its translation: CASSLARVSVDEQFF.